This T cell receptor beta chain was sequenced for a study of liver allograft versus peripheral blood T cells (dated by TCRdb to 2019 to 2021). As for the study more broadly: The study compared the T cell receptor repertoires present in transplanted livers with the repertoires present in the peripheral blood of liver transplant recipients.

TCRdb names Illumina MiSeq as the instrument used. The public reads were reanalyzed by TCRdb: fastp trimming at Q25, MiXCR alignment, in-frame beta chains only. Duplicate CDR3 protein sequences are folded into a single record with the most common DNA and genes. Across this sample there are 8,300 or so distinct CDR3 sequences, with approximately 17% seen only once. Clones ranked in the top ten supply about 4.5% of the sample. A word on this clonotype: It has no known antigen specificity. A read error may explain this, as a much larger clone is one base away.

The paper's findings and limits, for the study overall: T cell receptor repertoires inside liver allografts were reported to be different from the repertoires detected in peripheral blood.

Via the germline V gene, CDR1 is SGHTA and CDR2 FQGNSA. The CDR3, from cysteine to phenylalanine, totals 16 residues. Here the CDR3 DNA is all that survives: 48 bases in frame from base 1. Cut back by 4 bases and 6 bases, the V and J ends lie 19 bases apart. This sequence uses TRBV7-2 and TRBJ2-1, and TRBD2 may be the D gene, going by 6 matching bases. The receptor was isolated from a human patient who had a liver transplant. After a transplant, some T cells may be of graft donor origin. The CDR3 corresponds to CASSSNPAGLTNEQFF. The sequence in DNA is TGTGCCAGCAGCTCAAATCCGGCGGGGTTGACCAATGAGCAGTTCTTC.